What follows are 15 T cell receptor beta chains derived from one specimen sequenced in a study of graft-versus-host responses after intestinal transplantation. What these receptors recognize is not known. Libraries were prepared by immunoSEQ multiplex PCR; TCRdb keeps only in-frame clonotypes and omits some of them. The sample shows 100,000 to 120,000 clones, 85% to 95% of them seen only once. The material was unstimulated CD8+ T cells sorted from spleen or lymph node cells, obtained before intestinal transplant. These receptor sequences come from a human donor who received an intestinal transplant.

The CDR3 DNA follows: TGTGCCACCTCGGGTTGGCAGGGGCCAACCTACGAGCAGTACTTC. Translating gives CATSGWQGPTYEQYF. The rearrangement links TRBV6-1 to TRBJ2-7; TRBD1 might be the D (6 bases). Germline loops: CDR1 MNHNS, CDR2 SASEGT. Deletions cut 10 bases from V and 2 bases from J, with 21 bases between. This CDR3 contains 15 residues.

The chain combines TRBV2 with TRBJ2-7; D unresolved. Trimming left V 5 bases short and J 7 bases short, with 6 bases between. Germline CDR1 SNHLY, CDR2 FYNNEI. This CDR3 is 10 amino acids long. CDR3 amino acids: CASSTVEQYF. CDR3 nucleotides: TGTGCCAGCAGTACAGTAGAGCAGTACTTC.

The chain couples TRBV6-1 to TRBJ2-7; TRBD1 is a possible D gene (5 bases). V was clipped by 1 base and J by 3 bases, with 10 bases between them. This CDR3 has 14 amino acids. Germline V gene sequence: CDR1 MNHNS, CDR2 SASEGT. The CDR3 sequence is CASSEEGVSYEQYF. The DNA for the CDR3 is TGTGCCAGCAGTGAAGAAGGGGTGAGCTACGAGCAGTACTTC.

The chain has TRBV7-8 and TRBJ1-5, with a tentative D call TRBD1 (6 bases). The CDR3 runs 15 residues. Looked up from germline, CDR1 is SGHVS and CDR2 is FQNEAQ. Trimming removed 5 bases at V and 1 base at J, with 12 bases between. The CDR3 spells CASSLPGQSNQPQHF. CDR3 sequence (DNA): TGTGCCAGCAGCCTCCCAGGACAGAGCAATCAGCCCCAGCATTTT.

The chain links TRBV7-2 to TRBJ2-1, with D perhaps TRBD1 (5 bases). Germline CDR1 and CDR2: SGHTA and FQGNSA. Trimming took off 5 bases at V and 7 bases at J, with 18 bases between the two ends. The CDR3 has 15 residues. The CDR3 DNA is TGTGCCAGCAGCACCGGACACTCGGCGCGGAATGAGCAGTTCTTC. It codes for CASSTGHSARNEQFF. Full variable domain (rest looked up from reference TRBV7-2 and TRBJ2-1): GAGVSQSPSNKVTEKGKDVELRCDPISGHTALYWYRQSLGQGLEFLIYFQGNSAPDKSGLPSDRFSAERTGGSVSTLTIQRTQQEDSAVYLCASSTGHSARNEQFFGPGTRLTVL.

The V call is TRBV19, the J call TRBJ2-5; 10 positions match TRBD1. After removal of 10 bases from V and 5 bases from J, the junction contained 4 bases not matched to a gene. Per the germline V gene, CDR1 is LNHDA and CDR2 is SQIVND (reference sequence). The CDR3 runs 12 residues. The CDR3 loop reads CAIGTGAETQYF. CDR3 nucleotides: TGTGCCATCGGGACAGGGGCGGAGACCCAGTACTTC.

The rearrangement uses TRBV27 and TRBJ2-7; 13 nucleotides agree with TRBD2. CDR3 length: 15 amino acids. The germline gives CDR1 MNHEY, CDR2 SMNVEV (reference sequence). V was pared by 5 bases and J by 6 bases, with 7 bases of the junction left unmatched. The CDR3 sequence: CASSAGTSGIGEQYF. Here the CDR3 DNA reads TGTGCCAGCAGTGCCGGGACTAGCGGGATAGGCGAGCAGTACTTC.

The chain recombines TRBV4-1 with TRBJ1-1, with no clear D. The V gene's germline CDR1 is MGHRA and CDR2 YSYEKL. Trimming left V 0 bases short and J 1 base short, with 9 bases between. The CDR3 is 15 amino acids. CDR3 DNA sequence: TGCGCCAGCAGCCAAGAAGCTCCAGGGAACACTGAAGCTTTCTTT. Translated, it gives CASSQEAPGNTEAFF.

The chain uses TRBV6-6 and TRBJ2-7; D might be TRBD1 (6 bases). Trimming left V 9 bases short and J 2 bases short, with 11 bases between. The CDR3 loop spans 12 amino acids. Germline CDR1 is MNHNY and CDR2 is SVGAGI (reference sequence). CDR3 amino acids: CASGQTPYEQYF. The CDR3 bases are TGTGCCAGTGGACAGACCCCCTACGAGCAGTACTTC.

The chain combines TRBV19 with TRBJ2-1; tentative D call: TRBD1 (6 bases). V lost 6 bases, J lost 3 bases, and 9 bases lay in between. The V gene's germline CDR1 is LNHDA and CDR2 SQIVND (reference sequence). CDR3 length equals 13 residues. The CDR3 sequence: CASSWGLYNEQFF. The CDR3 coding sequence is TGTGCCAGTAGCTGGGGGCTCTACAATGAGCAGTTCTTC.

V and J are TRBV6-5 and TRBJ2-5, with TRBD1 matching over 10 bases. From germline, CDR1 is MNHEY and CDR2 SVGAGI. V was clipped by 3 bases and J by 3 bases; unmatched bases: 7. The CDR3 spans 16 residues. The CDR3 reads CASSYNPGTGEETQYF. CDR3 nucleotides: TGTGCCAGCAGTTATAACCCCGGGACAGGGGAAGAGACCCAGTACTTC.

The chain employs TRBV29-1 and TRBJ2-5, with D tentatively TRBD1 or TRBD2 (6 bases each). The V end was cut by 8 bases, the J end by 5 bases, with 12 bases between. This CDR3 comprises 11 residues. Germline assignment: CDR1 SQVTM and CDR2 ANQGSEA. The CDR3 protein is CSTRGPETQYF. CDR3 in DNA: TGCAGCACCCGGGGGCCCGAGACCCAGTACTTC.

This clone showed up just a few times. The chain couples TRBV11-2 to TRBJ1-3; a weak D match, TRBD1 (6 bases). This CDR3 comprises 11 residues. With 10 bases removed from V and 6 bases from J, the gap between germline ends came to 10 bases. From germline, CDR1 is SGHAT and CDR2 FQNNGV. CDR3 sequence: CAIYRANTIYF. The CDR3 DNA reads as TGTGCCATCTACAGGGCAAACACCATATATTTT.

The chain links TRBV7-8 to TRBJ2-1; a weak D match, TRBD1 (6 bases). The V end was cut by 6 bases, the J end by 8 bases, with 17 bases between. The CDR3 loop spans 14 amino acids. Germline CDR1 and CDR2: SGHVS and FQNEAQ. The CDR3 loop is CASRPQGTRDEQFF. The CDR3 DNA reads TGTGCCAGCAGACCACAGGGAACCAGGGATGAGCAGTTCTTC.

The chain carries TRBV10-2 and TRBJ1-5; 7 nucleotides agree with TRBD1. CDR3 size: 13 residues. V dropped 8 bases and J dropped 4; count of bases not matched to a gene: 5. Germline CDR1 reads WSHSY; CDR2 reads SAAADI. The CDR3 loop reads CASGQVKNQPQHF. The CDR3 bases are TGCGCCAGCGGACAGGTGAAAAATCAGCCCCAGCATTTT.